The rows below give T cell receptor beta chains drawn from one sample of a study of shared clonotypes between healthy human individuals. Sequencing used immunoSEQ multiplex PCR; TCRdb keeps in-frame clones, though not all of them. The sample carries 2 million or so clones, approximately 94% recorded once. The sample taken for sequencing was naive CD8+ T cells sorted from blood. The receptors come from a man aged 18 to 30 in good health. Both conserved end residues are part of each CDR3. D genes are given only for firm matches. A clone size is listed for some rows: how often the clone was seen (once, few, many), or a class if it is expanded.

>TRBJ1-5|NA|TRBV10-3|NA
TGTGCCATCAGTGAGTCAGGGTTTAATCAGCCCCAGCATTTT
CAISESGFNQPQHF
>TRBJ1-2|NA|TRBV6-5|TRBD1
TGTGCCAGCAGTTACCTTCCGGGACAGGGGGCGAGTGGCTACACCTTC
CASSYLPGQGASGYTF
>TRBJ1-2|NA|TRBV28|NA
TGTGCCAGCAGTACCCAGACTACCCTGTTTTATGGCTACACCTTC
CASSTQTTLFYGYTF
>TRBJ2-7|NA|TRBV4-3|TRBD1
TGCGCCAGCAGCCAAGCCGGGACAGGGGACGAGCAGTACTTC
CASSQAGTGDEQYF
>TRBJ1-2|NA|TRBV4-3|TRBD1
TGCGCCAGCAGCCCAGACCCGGGGACAGAGGGCTATGGCTACACCTTC
CASSPDPGTEGYGYTF
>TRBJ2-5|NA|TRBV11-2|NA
TGTGCCAGCAGCCCATCCGGACCGATCCAAGAGACCCAGTACTTC
CASSPSGPIQETQYF
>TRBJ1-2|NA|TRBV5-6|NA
TGTGCCAGCAGCAGCAACTATGGCTACACCTTC
CASSSNYGYTF
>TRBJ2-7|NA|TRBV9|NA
TGTGCCAGCAGCGTAGGGGGACCCCTCTACGAGCAGTACTTC
CASSVGGPLYEQYF
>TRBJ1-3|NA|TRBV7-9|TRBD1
TGTGCCAGCAGTTCGGACAGGATCTCTGGAAACACCATATATTTT
CASSSDRISGNTIYF
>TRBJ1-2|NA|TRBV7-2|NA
TGTGCCAGCAGCTTAGAAACGGAGGGCCCCTATGGCTACACCTTC
CASSLETEGPYGYTF
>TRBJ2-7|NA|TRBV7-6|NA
TGTGCCAGCAGCTTAGACCGGACCTACGAGCAGTACTTC
CASSLDRTYEQYF
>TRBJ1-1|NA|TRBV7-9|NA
TGTGCCAGCAGCTTGGGGGGCAGCACTGAAGCTTTCTTT
CASSLGGSTEAFF
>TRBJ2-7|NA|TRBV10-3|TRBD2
TGTGCCATCGGAGGGACTAGCGGGAGCTACGAGCAGTACTTC
CAIGGTSGSYEQYF
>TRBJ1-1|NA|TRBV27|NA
TGTGCCAGCAGTCAACGTAGCGGTGTCACTGAAGCTTTCTTT
CASSQRSGVTEAFF
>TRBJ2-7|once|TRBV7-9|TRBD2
TGTGCCAGCAGTCCTAGCGGGAGGGCGATTTACGAGCAGTACTTC
CASSPSGRAIYEQYF
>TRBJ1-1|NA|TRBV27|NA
TGTGCCAGCAGCCACCGAGGGGGATCGAACACTGAAGCTTTCTTT
CASSHRGGSNTEAFF
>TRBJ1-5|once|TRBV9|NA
TGTGCCAGCAGCGTCTCAGGGATCGGGCAGCCCCAGCATTTT
CASSVSGIGQPQHF
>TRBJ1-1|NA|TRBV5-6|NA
TGTGCCAGCAGCTTGGAGGTCCAGAACACTGAAGCTTTCTTT
CASSLEVQNTEAFF
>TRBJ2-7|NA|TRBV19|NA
TGTGCCAGTTCGAAAGGCGAATCCTACGAGCAGTACTTC
CASSKGESYEQYF
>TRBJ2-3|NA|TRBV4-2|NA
TGTGCCAGCAGCCAGAGCCCGGGACTGGGCGGCACAGATACGCAGTATTTT
CASSQSPGLGGTDTQYF
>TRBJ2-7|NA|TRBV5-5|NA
TGTGCCAGCAGCTTCTATGGGGGCGGTTACGAGCAGTACTTC
CASSFYGGGYEQYF
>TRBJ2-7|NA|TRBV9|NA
TGTGCCAGCAGCCCCCTGTCCCAGGGGAACGAGCAGTACTTC
CASSPLSQGNEQYF